What follows is one T cell receptor beta chain and its context. The data were produced by immunoSEQ multiplex PCR, yet TCRdb's version contains in-frame clones alone and is incomplete. The sample lists 200,000 to 300,000 clones, roughly 91% occurring once. The record originates from a study of blood T cell repertoires in COVID-19. Study overall: Sites in the United States, Italy and Spain provided acute and convalescent COVID-19 samples.

Recruits, aged about 18 to 89 years, lived in 25 or so US areas. Categorization into cohorts depended on clinical history that participants reported. V dropped 0 bases and J dropped 0 bases, with 9 bases sitting between them. CDR3 length equals 15 residues. From germline, CDR1 is LGHDT and CDR2 YNNKEL (reference sequence). The V and J genes are TRBV3-1 (or the pseudogene TRBV3-2) and TRBJ2-7; possible D gene TRBD1, 5 bases. This clonotype was sampled from a woman aged 25 to 39 who had recovered from COVID-19. The sequenced sample was PBMCs or T cells enriched from blood (not recorded which). CDR3 nucleotide sequence: TGTGCCAGCAGCCAAGAGCAGGGTAGCTCCTACGAGCAGTACTTC. Its protein product is CASSQEQGSSYEQYF.